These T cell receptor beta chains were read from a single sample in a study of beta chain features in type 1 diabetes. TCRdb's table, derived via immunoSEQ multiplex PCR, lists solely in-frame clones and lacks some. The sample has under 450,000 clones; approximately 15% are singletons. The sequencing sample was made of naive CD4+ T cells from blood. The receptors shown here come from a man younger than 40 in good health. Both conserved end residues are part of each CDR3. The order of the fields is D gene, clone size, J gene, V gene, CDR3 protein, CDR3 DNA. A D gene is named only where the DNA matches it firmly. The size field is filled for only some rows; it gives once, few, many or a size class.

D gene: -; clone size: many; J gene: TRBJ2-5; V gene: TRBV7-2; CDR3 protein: CASGLNQETQYF; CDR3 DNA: TGTGCCAGCGGACTAAATCAAGAGACCCAGTACTTC
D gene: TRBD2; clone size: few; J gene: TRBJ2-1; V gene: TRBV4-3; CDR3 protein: CASSQGVLAGRNEQFF; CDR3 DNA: TGCGCCAGCAGCCAAGGGGTACTAGCGGGACGCAATGAGCAGTTCTTC
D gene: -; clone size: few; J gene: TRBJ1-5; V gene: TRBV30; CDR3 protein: CAWSGVSNQPQHF; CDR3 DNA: TGTGCCTGGAGCGGGGTTAGCAATCAGCCCCAGCATTTT
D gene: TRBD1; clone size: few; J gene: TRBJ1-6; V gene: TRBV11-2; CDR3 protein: CASRLPGQKNSPLHF; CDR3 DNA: TGTGCCAGCAGATTACCGGGACAGAAAAATTCACCCCTCCACTTT
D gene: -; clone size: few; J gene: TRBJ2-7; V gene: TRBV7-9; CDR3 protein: CASSLKFGGAYEQYF; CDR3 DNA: TGTGCCAGCAGCTTAAAGTTTGGAGGGGCCTACGAGCAGTACTTC
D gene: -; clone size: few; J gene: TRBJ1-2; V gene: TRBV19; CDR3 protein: CASASGRLYGYTF; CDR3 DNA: TGTGCCAGTGCAAGCGGAAGACTCTATGGCTACACCTTC
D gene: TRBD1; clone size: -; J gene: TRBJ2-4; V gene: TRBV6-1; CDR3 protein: CASSEAGTGMNIQYF; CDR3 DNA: TGTGCCAGCAGTGAAGCAGGGACAGGGATGAACATTCAGTACTTC
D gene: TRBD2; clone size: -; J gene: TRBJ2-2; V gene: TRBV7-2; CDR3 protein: CASSSRTSVDTGELFF; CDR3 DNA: TGTGCCAGCAGCTCACGGACTAGCGTGGACACCGGGGAGCTGTTTTTT
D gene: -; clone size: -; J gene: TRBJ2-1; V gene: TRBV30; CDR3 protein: CAWSSGSTRNEQFF; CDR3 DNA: TGTGCCTGGAGTTCTGGATCGACCCGCAATGAGCAGTTCTTC
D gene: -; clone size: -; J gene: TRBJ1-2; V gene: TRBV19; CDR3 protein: CATLQDYGYTF; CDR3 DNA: TGTGCCACCTTACAGGACTATGGCTACACCTTC
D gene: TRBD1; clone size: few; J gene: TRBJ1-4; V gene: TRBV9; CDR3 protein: CASSADRVSNEKLFF; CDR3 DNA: TGTGCCAGCAGCGCGGACAGGGTCTCTAATGAAAAACTGTTTTTT
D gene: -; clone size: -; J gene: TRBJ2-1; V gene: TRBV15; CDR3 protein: CATSGGRDNEQFF; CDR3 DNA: TGTGCCACCTCTGGAGGCCGGGACAATGAGCAGTTCTTC
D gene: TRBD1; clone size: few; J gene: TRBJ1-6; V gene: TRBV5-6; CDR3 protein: CASSDRDRVNSPLHF; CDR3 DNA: TGTGCCAGCAGCGACCGGGACAGGGTAAATTCACCCCTCCACTTT
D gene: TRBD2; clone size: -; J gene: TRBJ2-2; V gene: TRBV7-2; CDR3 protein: CASSPWTSGFGELFF; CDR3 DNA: TGTGCCAGCAGCCCCTGGACTAGCGGGTTTGGGGAGCTGTTTTTT
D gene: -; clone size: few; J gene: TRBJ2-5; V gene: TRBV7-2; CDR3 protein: CASSLGGLPEETQYF; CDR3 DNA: TGTGCCAGCAGCTTAGGGGGGCTCCCCGAGGAGACCCAGTACTTC
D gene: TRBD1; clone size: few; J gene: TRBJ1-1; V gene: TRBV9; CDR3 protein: CASSGPRDRASDEAFF; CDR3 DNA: TGTGCCAGCAGCGGCCCGAGGGACAGGGCCTCGGATGAAGCTTTCTTT
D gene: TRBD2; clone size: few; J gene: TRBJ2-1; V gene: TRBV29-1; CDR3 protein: CSVLGLAVYNEQFF; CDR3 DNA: TGCAGCGTATTAGGACTAGCGGTTTACAATGAGCAGTTCTTC
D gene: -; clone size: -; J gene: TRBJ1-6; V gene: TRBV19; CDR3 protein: CASSGGSNSPLHF; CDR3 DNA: TGTGCCAGTAGTGGAGGGTCAAACTCACCCCTCCACTTT
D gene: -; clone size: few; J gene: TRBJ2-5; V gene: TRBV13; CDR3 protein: CASSSLRGEETQYF; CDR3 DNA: TGTGCCAGCAGCTCCCTGCGCGGAGAAGAGACCCAGTACTTC
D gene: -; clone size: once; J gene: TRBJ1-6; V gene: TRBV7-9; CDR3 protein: CASSPTVPNSPLHF; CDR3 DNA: TGTGCCAGCAGCCCAACAGTGCCGAATTCACCCCTCCACTTT